These T cell receptor beta chains were read from a single sample in a study of T cells in Graves' hyperthyroidism and ophthalmopathy. MiXCR, run by TCRdb on the multiplex PCR reads, gives a single entry per CDR3 protein. The sample has about 720,000 distinct CDR3 sequences; 18% are singletons. Sample: blood. These receptors all stem from a woman in her fifties or sixties with Graves' hyperthyroidism that later progressed to Graves' ophthalmopathy. The CDR3 runs from the conserved cysteine through the conserved F or W. Fields, in order: CDR3 DNA, CDR3 protein, clone size, J gene, V gene, CDR3 length, D gene. D genes are given only for firm matches. Clone size is shown for a subset of rows, as once, few, many or a class of expanded clone.

DNA: TGCGCCAGCAGCCAAGTACAGAATGAGCAGTTCTTC
CDR3: CASSQVQNEQFF
size: -
J: TRBJ2-1
V: TRBV4-1
length: 12
D: -

DNA: TGTGCCAGCAGCCGTCTCAAGGTCCTAGCGGGGGGCCCAGGCCACCGTTACTCCTACAATGAGCAGTTCTTC
CDR3: CASSRLKVLAGGPGHRYSYNEQFF
size: -
J: TRBJ2-1
V: TRBV14
length: 24
D: TRBD2

DNA: TGTGCCAGCAGTGAATTGCAAGGACCCTCCGGTGGGGCTTTCTTT
CDR3: CASSELQGPSGGAFF
size: -
J: TRBJ1-1
V: TRBV25-1
length: 15
D: -

DNA: TGTGCCAGCTCACCAGAGTATTGGGGTGACACTGAAGCTTTCTTT
CDR3: CASSPEYWGDTEAFF
size: few
J: TRBJ1-1
V: TRBV18
length: 15
D: -

DNA: TGTGCCAGCAGCTTCGGGGGCAGGTACACTGAAGCTTTCTTT
CDR3: CASSFGGRYTEAFF
size: -
J: TRBJ1-1
V: TRBV7-2
length: 14
D: -

DNA: TGTGCCAGCAGCTTAGTGGGACTAGCGGGGGGGGGAGAGACCCAGTACTTC
CDR3: CASSLVGLAGGGETQYF
size: -
J: TRBJ2-5
V: TRBV7-2
length: 17
D: TRBD2

DNA: TGTGCCAGCTGTATTGAGCGGAATAATTCACCCCTCCACTTT
CDR3: CASCIERNNSPLHF
size: few
J: TRBJ1-6
V: TRBV12-3/TRBV12-4
length: 14
D: -

DNA: TGTGCCAGCAGTTTGAAGACAGGGGATTGGGGAGAGACCCAGTACTTC
CDR3: CASSLKTGDWGETQYF
size: few
J: TRBJ2-5
V: TRBV27
length: 16
D: TRBD1

DNA: TGTGCCAGCAGCGTAGGAGGGGACGGAACCTACGAGCAGTACTTC
CDR3: CASSVGGDGTYEQYF
size: -
J: TRBJ2-7
V: TRBV9
length: 15
D: -

DNA: TGTGCCAGTCAGGGCCCGAACACCGGGGAGCTGTTTTTT
CDR3: CASQGPNTGELFF
size: -
J: TRBJ2-2
V: TRBV7-9
length: 13
D: -

DNA: TGTGCCAGCAGTTTATCAGGGAAGAGTCAGCCCCAGCATTTT
CDR3: CASSLSGKSQPQHF
size: many
J: TRBJ1-5
V: TRBV12-3/TRBV12-4
length: 14
D: -

DNA: TGTGCCAGCAGTGAAGAGCGACACGAGCAGTTCTTC
CDR3: CASSEERHEQFF
size: -
J: TRBJ2-1
V: TRBV6-1
length: 12
D: -

DNA: TGTGCCAGCAGTGAAATCGGGATTGTTAACTATGGCTACACCTTC
CDR3: CASSEIGIVNYGYTF
size: few
J: TRBJ1-2
V: TRBV2
length: 15
D: -

DNA: TGTGCCAGTACCCCGGACAGGGATTTCACTGAAGCTTTCTTT
CDR3: CASTPDRDFTEAFF
size: -
J: TRBJ1-1
V: TRBV19
length: 14
D: TRBD1